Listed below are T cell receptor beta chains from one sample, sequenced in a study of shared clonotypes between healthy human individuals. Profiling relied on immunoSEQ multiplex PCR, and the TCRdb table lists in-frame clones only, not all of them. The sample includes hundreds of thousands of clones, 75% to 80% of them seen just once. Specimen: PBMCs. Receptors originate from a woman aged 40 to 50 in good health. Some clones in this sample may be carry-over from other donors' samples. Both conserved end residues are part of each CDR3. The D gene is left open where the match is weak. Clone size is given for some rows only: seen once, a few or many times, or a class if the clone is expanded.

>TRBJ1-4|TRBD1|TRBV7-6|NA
CASSPWPGTGKDATNEKLFF
TGTGCCAGCAGCCCCTGGCCCGGGACAGGGAAAGATGCAACTAATGAAAAACTGTTTTTT
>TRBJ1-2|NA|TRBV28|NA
CASSPLDSYGYTF
TGTGCCAGCAGTCCTTTGGACAGCTATGGCTACACCTTC
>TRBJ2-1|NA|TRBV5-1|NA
CASSLVAYNEQFF
TGCGCCAGCAGCTTGGTAGCCTACAATGAGCAGTTCTTC
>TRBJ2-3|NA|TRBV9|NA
CASSGSGSSTDTQYF
TGTGCCAGCAGCGGCTCGGGGTCTAGCACAGATACGCAGTATTTT
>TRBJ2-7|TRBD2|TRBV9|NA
CASSVEVAGGREQYF
TGTGCCAGCAGCGTAGAGGTAGCGGGAGGGCGCGAGCAGTACTTC
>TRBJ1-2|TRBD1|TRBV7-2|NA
CASSPGTGAYYGYTF
TGTGCCAGCAGCCCGGGGACAGGCGCATACTATGGCTACACCTTC
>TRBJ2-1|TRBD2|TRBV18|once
CASSPRGLAGGDEQFF
TGTGCCAGCTCACCACGGGGACTAGCGGGAGGCGATGAGCAGTTCTTC
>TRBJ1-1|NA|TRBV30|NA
CAWSVPNLVAEAFF
TGTGCCTGGAGTGTCCCGAATTTAGTGGCTGAAGCTTTCTTT
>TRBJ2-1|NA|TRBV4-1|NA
CASSQAGSGPEDEQFF
TGCGCCAGCAGCCAAGCGGGGAGTGGCCCGGAGGATGAGCAGTTCTTC
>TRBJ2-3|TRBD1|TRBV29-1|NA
CSVRGTGVDTQYF
TGCAGCGTCCGGGGGACAGGGGTGGATACGCAGTATTTT
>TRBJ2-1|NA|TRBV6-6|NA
CASSYGTAGRLNEQFF
TGTGCCAGCAGTTACGGTACAGCCGGGAGATTGAATGAGCAGTTCTTC
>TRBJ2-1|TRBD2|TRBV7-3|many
CASSPGLPGRNEQFF
TGTGCCAGCAGCCCGGGACTACCGGGGCGTAATGAGCAGTTCTTC
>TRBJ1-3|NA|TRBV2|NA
CASSEAGNTIYF
TGTGCCAGCAGTGAAGCAGGGAACACCATATATTTT
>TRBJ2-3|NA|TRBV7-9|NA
CASSLLGGSTDTQYF
TGTGCCAGCAGCCTGCTCGGCGGCAGCACAGATACGCAGTATTTT
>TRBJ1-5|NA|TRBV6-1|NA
CAADGQYNQPQHF
TGTGCCGCGGACGGCCAGTACAATCAGCCCCAGCATTTT
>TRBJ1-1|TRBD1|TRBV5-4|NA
CASSITGGGTEAFF
TGTGCCAGCAGCATTACAGGGGGCGGCACTGAAGCTTTCTTT
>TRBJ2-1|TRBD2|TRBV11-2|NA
CASSLVISGTPYNEQFF
TGTGCCAGCAGCTTAGTGATTAGCGGGACCCCCTACAATGAGCAGTTCTTC
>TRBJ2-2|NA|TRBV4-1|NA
CASSQGNSNTGELFF
TGCGCCAGCAGCCAAGGAAACTCGAACACCGGGGAGCTGTTTTTT
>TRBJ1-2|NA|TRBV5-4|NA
CASSLGTQDYGYTF
TGTGCCAGCAGCTTGGGCACCCAGGACTATGGCTACACCTTC
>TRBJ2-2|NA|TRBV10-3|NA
CAISERGELFF
TGTGCCATCAGTGAACGTGGGGAGCTGTTTTTT
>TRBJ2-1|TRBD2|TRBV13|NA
CASSPGLAGRNEQFF
TGTGCCAGCAGCCCGGGACTAGCGGGACGAAATGAGCAGTTCTTC
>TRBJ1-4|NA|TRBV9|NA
CASSVDRGRVDEKLFF
TGTGCCAGCAGCGTAGATCGCGGTCGGGTTGATGAAAAACTGTTTTTT
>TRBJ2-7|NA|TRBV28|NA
CASSLDFGEQYF
TGTGCCAGCAGTTTAGATTTCGGCGAGCAGTACTTC
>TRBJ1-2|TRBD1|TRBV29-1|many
CSGLGQDYGYTF
TGCAGCGGACTCGGACAGGACTATGGCTACACCTTC